Below are 21 T cell receptor beta chains sequenced from a single sample in a study of blood T cell repertoires in COVID-19. Sequenced by immunoSEQ multiplex PCR; TCRdb stores in-frame clones only, minus some. The profile shows just under 45,000 clones, 88% of them singletons. Sequenced: peripheral blood. The receptors stem from a woman aged 40 to 50 with acute or convalescent COVID-19.

V and J are TRBV19 and TRBJ2-5; 7 nucleotides match TRBD1. CDR3 length: 15 amino acids. Germline V gene data show CDR1 as LNHDA and CDR2 as SQIVND (reference sequence). The junction had 5 bases not matched to a gene; V was cut back by 4 bases and J by 0 bases. The CDR3 loop is CASSTPDRDQETQYF. The CDR3 DNA is TGTGCCAGTAGTACCCCTGACAGGGACCAAGAGACCCAGTACTTC.

The chain joins TRBV18 to TRBJ1-4; maybe TRBD1 (6 bases). The length of the CDR3 is 13 residues. The germline V gene encodes CDR1 KGHSH and CDR2 LQKENI. With 8 bases removed from V and 7 bases from J, the gap between germline ends came to 14 bases. The DNA of the CDR3 is TGTGCCAGCAAAGGGGGTAACGGTGAAAAACTGTTTTTT. Translated, it gives CASKGGNGEKLFF. The complete variable domain, with remaining parts taken from reference TRBV18 and TRBJ1-4, reads NAGVMQNPRHLVRRRGQEARLRCSPMKGHSHVYWYRQLPEEGLKFMVYLQKENIIDESGMPKERFSAEFPKEGPSILRIQQVVRGDSAAYFCASKGGNGEKLFFGSGTQLSVL.

The rearrangement uses TRBV6-5 and TRBJ1-5; perhaps TRBD1 as D (5 bases). The CDR3 totals 15 residues. V gave up 0 bases and J gave up 4 bases, with 10 bases separating them. Germline values: CDR1 MNHEY, CDR2 SVGAGI. For the CDR3, the DNA is TGTGCCAGCAGTTACTCGTCGGGGGGGAATCAGCCCCAGCATTTT. It translates to CASSYSSGGNQPQHF.

CDR3 sequence: CASSQDRGVKTGELFF. The CDR3 DNA follows: TGCGCCAGCAGCCAAGATCGGGGGGTCAAGACCGGGGAGCTGTTTTTT. The V gene is TRBV4-3, the J gene TRBJ2-2; TRBD2 matches 7 bases. The trim removed 0 bases at V and 5 bases at J, leaving 6 bases unmatched. CDR1 and CDR2 (germline): LGHNA, YSLEER. CDR3 length: 16 amino acids.

This chain uses TRBV5-1 with TRBJ2-3; 7 bases match TRBD2. The CDR3 totals 16 residues. The V gene's germline CDR1 is SGHRS and CDR2 YFSETQ. V shed 1 base and J 6 bases; nucleotides not matched to a gene: 11. The CDR3 DNA follows: TGCGCCAGCAGCTTGAACTCGCGGGGGAACGGCGATACGCAGTATTTT. This codes for CASSLNSRGNGDTQYF.

This chain connects TRBV27 to TRBJ1-2; maybe TRBD1 (6 bases). V lost 4 bases to trimming and J lost 4 bases, with 13 bases between them. Germline values: CDR1 MNHEY, CDR2 SMNVEV (reference sequence). This CDR3 spans 14 amino acids. The CDR3 loop reads CASSSRGWSYGYTF. CDR3 in DNA: TGTGCCAGCAGTTCCAGGGGTTGGAGCTATGGCTACACCTTC.

V is TRBV4-2 and J is TRBJ1-5; the D is unclear. Trimming stripped 4 bases from V and 1 base from J, with 8 bases between. The CDR3 is 14 amino acids. Germline V lookup: CDR1 LGHNA, CDR2 YNFKEQ. CDR3 nucleotide sequence: TGTGCCAGCAGCCCCCTGGAGAGCAATCAGCCCCAGCATTTT. Encoded protein: CASSPLESNQPQHF.

The chain has TRBV15 and TRBJ2-3; TRBD2 matches at 8 bases. Germline V gives CDR1 LNHNV, CDR2 YYDKDF (reference sequence). Trimming removed 1 base from V and 5 bases from J; junction bases left unmatched: 5. CDR3 length: 15 amino acids. This CDR3 is CATSRVKAGEDTQYF. In nucleotides, the CDR3 is TGTGCCACCAGCAGAGTAAAAGCGGGGGAAGATACGCAGTATTTT. The full variable domain, rest sourced from reference TRBV15 and TRBJ2-3, is DAMVIQNPRYQVTQFGKPVTLSCSQTLNHNVMYWYQQKSSQAPKLLFHYYDKDFNNEADTPDNFQSRRPNTSFCFLDIRSPGLGDTAMYLCATSRVKAGEDTQYFGPGTRLTVL.

This sequence joins TRBV29-1 and TRBJ1-1; a weak D match, TRBD1 (6 bases). The V gene lost 7 bases and the J gene lost 2 bases, with 14 bases spanning the gap. This CDR3 is built from 13 residues. The germline gives CDR1 SQVTM, CDR2 ANQGSEA. The CDR3 loop is CSALGQINTEAFF. The DNA of the CDR3 is TGCAGCGCGCTCGGACAGATTAACACTGAAGCTTTCTTT.

This sequence joins TRBV7-9 and TRBJ1-1; D might be TRBD1 (5 bases). The V end was cut by 10 bases, the J end by 4 bases, with 19 bases between. Germline V gene sequence: CDR1 SEHNR, CDR2 FQNEAQ (reference sequence). The CDR3 length is 14 residues. The CDR3 protein is CATYVRGSSTEAFF. The CDR3 region has the DNA TGTGCCACTTACGTTAGGGGATCGAGCACTGAAGCTTTCTTT. Based on the CDR3 plus reference TRBV7-9 and TRBJ1-1, the full variable domain is DTGVSQNPRHKITKRGQNVTFRCDPISEHNRLYWYRQTLGQGPEFLTYFQNEAQLEKSRLLSDRFSAERPKGSFSTLEIQRTEQGDSAMYLCATYVRGSSTEAFFGQGTRLTVV.

This chain links TRBV5-1 with TRBJ2-5, with 9 bases that match TRBD1. The V gene end was trimmed by 0 bases and the J gene end by 1 base; junction bases not matched to a gene: 4. This CDR3 comprises 16 residues. Germline V gives CDR1 SGHRS, CDR2 YFSETQ. Here the CDR3 reads CASSLGDRAFQETQYF. The CDR3 DNA reads as TGCGCCAGCAGCTTGGGGGACAGGGCTTTCCAAGAGACCCAGTACTTC.

The chain has TRBV5-1 and TRBJ1-5, with D possibly being TRBD1 (6 bases). Trimming pared 0 bases from V and 3 bases from J, leaving 13 bases between. The germline V gene encodes CDR1 SGHRS and CDR2 YFSETQ. The CDR3 has 16 residues. This CDR3 reads CASSLVGGGYNQPQHF. The CDR3 region has the DNA TGCGCCAGCAGCTTGGTTGGGGGGGGCTACAATCAGCCCCAGCATTTT.

The chain is built from TRBV5-1 and TRBJ2-7; 7 nucleotides line up with TRBD1. V lost 5 bases to trimming and J lost 3 bases; unmatched junction nucleotides: 11. CDR1 is SGHRS, CDR2 YFSETQ, per germline. The CDR3 covers 15 residues. CDR3 sequence (DNA): TGCGCCAGCAGGGAAGGGGGCGATGGAGGCTACGAGCAGTACTTC. Translation gives CASREGGDGGYEQYF.

This clone is a singleton in its sample. V is TRBV7-2 and J is TRBJ1-2; D possibly corresponds to TRBD1 (6 bases). With 8 bases removed from V and 2 bases from J, the gap between germline ends came to 12 bases. The CDR3 runs 13 residues. Germline CDR1 is SGHTA and CDR2 is FQGNSA. CDR3 nucleotides: TGTGCCAGCCGGACAGACATCAACTATGGCTACACCTTC. This sequence encodes CASRTDINYGYTF. Variable domain in full (rest from reference TRBV7-2 and TRBJ1-2): GAGVSQSPSNKVTEKGKDVELRCDPISGHTALYWYRQSLGQGLEFLIYFQGNSAPDKSGLPSDRFSAERTGGSVSTLTIQRTQQEDSAVYLCASRTDINYGYTFGSGTRLTVV.

Written as DNA, the CDR3 is TGTGCCATCAGTGGAAACGACAGGTTAAACGAAAAACTGTTTTTT. This sequence encodes CAISGNDRLNEKLFF. V is TRBV10-3 and J is TRBJ1-4; TRBD1 is a possible D gene (6 bases). Germline-derived CDR1 and CDR2 are ENHRY and SYGVKD. V gave up 4 bases and J gave up 8 bases, with 17 bases separating them. CDR3 length: 15 amino acids.

The J gene is TRBJ2-7, the V gene TRBV7-8; 7 positions match TRBD1. Germline V gives CDR1 SGHVS, CDR2 FQNEAQ. CDR3 length: 14 residues. Trimming cost V 5 bases and J 4 bases; bases outside gene matches: 8. The CDR3 region has the DNA TGTGCCAGCAGCCGCCGGGACAGACCGTACGAGCAGTACTTC. Translating gives CASSRRDRPYEQYF.

The chain has TRBV19 and TRBJ2-7; the match to TRBD1 covers 10 bases. CDR3 size: 14 residues. Germline CDR1 and CDR2: LNHDA and SQIVND (reference sequence). Trimming at V came to 5 bases and at J to 2 bases, leaving 3 bases not matched to a gene. CDR3 nucleotides: TGTGCCAGTAGTCCCGGGACAGGGGCCTACGAGCAGTACTTC. Protein sequence: CASSPGTGAYEQYF.

This clone was counted once. V is TRBV15 and J is TRBJ2-2; perhaps TRBD1 as D (5 bases). V was shortened by 1 base and J by 1 base, with 7 bases between the two germline ends. CDR3 length equals 15 residues. CDR1 and CDR2 from the germline V gene are LNHNV and YYDKDF (reference sequence). The CDR3 nucleotides read TGTGCCACCAGCAGAGGACAGCTGAACACCGGGGAGCTGTTTTTT. Protein sequence: CATSRGQLNTGELFF.

This clone is a singleton in its sample. This chain links TRBV6-5 with TRBJ1-1, with D perhaps matching TRBD1 (6 bases). Germline V gives CDR1 MNHEY, CDR2 SVGAGI. The CDR3 contains 15 residues. Trimming took off 6 bases at V and 0 bases at J, with 14 bases between the two ends. CDR3 loop: CASSRDTNMNTEAFF. CDR3 coding DNA: TGTGCCAGCAGCCGGGACACTAACATGAACACTGAAGCTTTCTTT.

The rearrangement uses TRBV19 and TRBJ1-2; weak D call: TRBD1 (5 bases). The germline V gene encodes CDR1 LNHDA and CDR2 SQIVND (reference sequence). This CDR3 comprises 13 residues. Trimming shortened V by 2 bases and J by 3 bases, and 7 bases separated the two germline ends. Written as DNA, the CDR3 is TGTGCCAGTAGTATACAGGGCTACTATGGCTACACCTTC. Protein sequence: CASSIQGYYGYTF. Looking up the rest from reference TRBV19 and TRBJ1-2 gives the full variable domain: DGGITQSPKYLFRKEGQNVTLSCEQNLNHDAMYWYRQDPGQGLRLIYYSQIVNDFQKGDIAEGYSVSREKKESFPLTVTSAQKNPTAFYLCASSIQGYYGYTFGSGTRLTVV.

The chain recombines TRBV30 with TRBJ1-1; a weak D match, TRBD1 (5 bases). Germline CDR1 reads GTSNPN; CDR2 reads SVGIG (reference sequence). CDR3 length: 14 amino acids. Trimming shortened V by 1 base and J by 2 bases, and 11 bases separated the two germline ends. CDR3 nucleotide sequence: TGTGCCTGGAGTGCCCCCCAGGGAAACACTGAAGCTTTCTTT. Translated, it gives CAWSAPQGNTEAFF.